This T cell receptor (beta chain) was sequenced during a study of chemoradiotherapy in HPV16-positive cancers. Study overall: Candidate HPV-specific clones and shared TCR motifs came from two HPV16-positive patients. Study-wide findings and caveats: For HPV16-positive patients, expanding HPV-responsive T cells associated with longer recurrence-free survival. Non-HPV-specific T cells did not expand in tumors during treatment, whereas candidate HPV-specific clones and E7-related motifs did.

The V end was cut by 0 bases, the J end by 0 bases, with 11 bases between. The CDR3 sequence is 16 residues long. CDR1 is SEHNR and CDR2 is FQNEAQ in the germline V gene (reference sequence). Some clones are missing from TCRdb's copy, which holds only in-frame ones; the method was immunoSEQ multiplex PCR. The table records about 24,000 clones, over 75% of them present only once. Notes on this clone: The antigen is not known.

Over chemoradiotherapy, repertoires were sampled more than once. The sequence was collected from a human donor with HPV-associated anogenital cancer. This rearrangement joins TRBV7-9 to TRBJ1-1, with D tentatively TRBD1 (5 bases). Material: blood, obtained from a patient who underwent chemoradiotherapy. CDR3 residues: CASSLAQQGMNTEAFF. CDR3 nucleotide sequence: TGTGCCAGCAGCTTAGCGCAGCAGGGCATGAACACTGAAGCTTTCTTT.